This T cell receptor (beta chain) was observed in a study of cytomegalovirus exposure and HLA in healthy donors. About the study: Unique TCR beta sequences numbering around 110 million came from roughly 180 million T cells in an earlier analysis. Findings of the study overall: Some highly shared sequence variants likely arose as a pipeline artifact. Cytomegalovirus association was listed for 170 or so TCR beta chains. Clonal expansion was found to be greater in HLA-associated TCR beta chains than in equally common others in a later analysis.

Details on this clone: Its target is not known.

PCR involved 60 Vbeta and 13 Jbeta primers. Sequencing was performed with immunoSEQ multiplex PCR; in TCRdb, only in-frame clones are kept and a portion is missing. The sample has about 110,000 clones, about 80% seen once. V lost 7 bases to trimming and J lost 0 bases; unmatched junction nucleotides: 6. The CDR3 consists of 15 residues. Germline lookup yields CDR1 LNHNV and CDR2 YYDKDF (reference sequence). This clonotype originated in a man aged 25-45 years in good health and CMV-seropositive. Sequences were obtained from PBMCs. This chain links TRBV15 with TRBJ2-1; the match to TRBD1 covers 7 bases. The CDR3 spells CATTPDRSSYNEQFF. The CDR3 region has the DNA TGTGCCACCACTCCGGACAGGAGCTCCTACAATGAGCAGTTCTTC.